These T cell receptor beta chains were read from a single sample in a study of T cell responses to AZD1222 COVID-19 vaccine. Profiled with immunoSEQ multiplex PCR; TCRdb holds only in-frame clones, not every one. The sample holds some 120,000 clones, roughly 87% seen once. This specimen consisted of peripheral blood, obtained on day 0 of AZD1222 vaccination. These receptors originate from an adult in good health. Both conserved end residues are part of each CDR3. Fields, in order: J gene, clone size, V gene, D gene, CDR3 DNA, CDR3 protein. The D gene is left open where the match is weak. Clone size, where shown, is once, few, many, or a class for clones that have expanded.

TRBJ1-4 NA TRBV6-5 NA TGTGCCAGCAGCCGACACCCAACTAATGAAAAACTGTTTTTT CASSRHPTNEKLFF
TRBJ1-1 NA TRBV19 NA TGTGCCAGTGCTACAGGGTGGGGGACTGAAGCTTTCTTT CASATGWGTEAFF
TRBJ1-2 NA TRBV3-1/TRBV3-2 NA TGTGCCAGCAGCCAGGGTTTTGCGTCCGGCTACACCTTC CASSQGFASGYTF
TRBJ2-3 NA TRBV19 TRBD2 TGTGCCAGTAGTAGGAAAGGACTAGCGGTGAGCACAGATACGCAGTATTTT CASSRKGLAVSTDTQYF
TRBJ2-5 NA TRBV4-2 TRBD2 TGTGCCAGCAGCCAAGATGGTGGGAGCGGGGTGAAGACCCAGTACTTC CASSQDGGSGVKTQYF
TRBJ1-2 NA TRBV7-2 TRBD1 TGTGCCAGCAGCTATACAGGGGTTGGCTACACCTTC CASSYTGVGYTF
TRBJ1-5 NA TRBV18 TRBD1 TGTGCCAGCACGGGACAGAGCAATCAGCCCCAGCATTTT CASTGQSNQPQHF
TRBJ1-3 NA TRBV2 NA TGTGCCAGCAGTGAATATGGCCCCGGAAACACCATATATTTT CASSEYGPGNTIYF
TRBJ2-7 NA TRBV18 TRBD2 TGTGCCAGCTCACCCGGGACTAGCGGGAGACTCTCCTACGAGCAGTACTTC CASSPGTSGRLSYEQYF
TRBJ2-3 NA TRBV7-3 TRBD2 TGTGCCAGCAGTCTCCTACTAGCGGGAGTAGGAGATACGCAGTATTTT CASSLLLAGVGDTQYF
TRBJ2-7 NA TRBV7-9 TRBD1 TGTGCCAGCAGCTCACGACAGGGGGCCTACGAGCAGTACTTC CASSSRQGAYEQYF
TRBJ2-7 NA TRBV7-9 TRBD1 TGTGCCAGCAGCTTAGCGCCTGGGCAGGGGGCAGCGAGCTACGAGCAGTACTTC CASSLAPGQGAASYEQYF
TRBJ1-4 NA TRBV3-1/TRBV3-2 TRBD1 TGTGCCAGCAGCCAAGATCGCGGTCAGGGGGATGAAAAACTGTTTTTT CASSQDRGQGDEKLFF
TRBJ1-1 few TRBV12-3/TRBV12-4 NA TGTGCCAGCAGTTTGGCAGGGAACGCTTTCTTT CASSLAGNAFF
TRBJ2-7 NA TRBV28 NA TGTGCCAGCAGTTCCCGAGGGAGGACCTACGAGCAGTACTTC CASSSRGRTYEQYF
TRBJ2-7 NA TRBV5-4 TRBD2 TGTGCCAGCAGCCCGCCCGAGGCGGGAGGATCCTACGAGCAGTACTTC CASSPPEAGGSYEQYF
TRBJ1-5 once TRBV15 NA TGTGCCACCAGCGAGCAACTCCCCGACAGCACTAATCAGCCCCAGCATTTT CATSEQLPDSTNQPQHF
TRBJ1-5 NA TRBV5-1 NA TGCGCCAGCAGCATGTTGGGACGGGGTAAGCCTGGGACTAATCAGCCCCAGCATTTT CASSMLGRGKPGTNQPQHF
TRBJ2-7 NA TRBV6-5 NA TGTGCCAGCAGACCGGGACGGCCGACGGGCGAGCAGTACTTC CASRPGRPTGEQYF